This T cell receptor (beta chain) was sequenced in a study of blood T cell repertoires in COVID-19. Per the germline V gene, CDR1 is SQVTM and CDR2 is ANQGSEA. Trimming removed 6 bases from V and 2 bases from J; junction bases left unmatched: 2. The CDR3 loop spans 12 amino acids. The repertoire was sequenced with immunoSEQ multiplex PCR; TCRdb's copy has only in-frame clones and lacks some. The table lists some 200,000 clones, approximately 85% of them singletons, with 2.9% in the top ten. The chain uses TRBV29-1 and TRBJ2-7, with TRBD1 matching 9 bases. The clonotype originates from a middle-aged man who had recovered from COVID-19. The sample taken for sequencing was peripheral blood. CDR3 region: CSVGTGTYEQYF. The CDR3 DNA reads as TGCAGCGTCGGGACAGGGACCTACGAGCAGTACTTC.